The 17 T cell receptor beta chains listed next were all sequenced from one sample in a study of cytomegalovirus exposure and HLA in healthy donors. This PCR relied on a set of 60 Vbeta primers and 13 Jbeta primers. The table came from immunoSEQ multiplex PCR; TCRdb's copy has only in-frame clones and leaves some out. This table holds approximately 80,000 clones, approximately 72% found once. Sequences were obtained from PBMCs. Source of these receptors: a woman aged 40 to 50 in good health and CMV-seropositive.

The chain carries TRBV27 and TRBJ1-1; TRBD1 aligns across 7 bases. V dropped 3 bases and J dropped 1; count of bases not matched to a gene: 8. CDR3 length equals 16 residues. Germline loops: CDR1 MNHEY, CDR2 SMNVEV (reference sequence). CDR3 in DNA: TGTGCCAGCAGTTTTCTAGGGAGACAGGGGAACACTGAAGCTTTCTTT. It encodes CASSFLGRQGNTEAFF.

The DNA for the CDR3 is TGCGCCAGCAGCCAAGATCTCCCTAGCGGGGGAGTAAGAGGGACCCAGTACTTC. It encodes CASSQDLPSGGVRGTQYF. The chain combines TRBV4-3 with TRBJ2-5; TRBD2 agrees at 10 bases. Losses at the gene ends were 0 bases for V and 7 bases for J; bases not matched to a gene: 14. CDR3 length equals 18 residues. CDR1 is LGHNA, CDR2 YSLEER, per germline.

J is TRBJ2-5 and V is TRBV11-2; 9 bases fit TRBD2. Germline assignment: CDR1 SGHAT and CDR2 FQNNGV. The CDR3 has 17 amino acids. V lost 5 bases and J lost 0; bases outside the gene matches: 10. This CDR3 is CASSQGLAGRYQETQYF. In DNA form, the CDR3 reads TGTGCCAGCAGCCAGGGGCTAGCGGGAAGGTACCAAGAGACCCAGTACTTC.

The CDR3 bases are TGTGCCATCAGTGAACGGCAGGCCCCGAACACTGAAGCTTTCTTT. Translating gives CAISERQAPNTEAFF. The V and J genes are TRBV10-3 and TRBJ1-1; no reliable D call. Germline CDR1 is ENHRY and CDR2 is SYGVKD. Trimming removed 3 bases at V and 1 base at J, with 12 bases between. CDR3 length equals 15 residues.

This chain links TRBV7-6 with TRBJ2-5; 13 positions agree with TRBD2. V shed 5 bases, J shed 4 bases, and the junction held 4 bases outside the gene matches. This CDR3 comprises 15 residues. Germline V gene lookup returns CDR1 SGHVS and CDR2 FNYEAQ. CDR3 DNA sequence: TGTGCCAGCAGCCGGACTAGCGGGAGTCGAGAGACCCAGTACTTC. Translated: CASSRTSGSRETQYF.

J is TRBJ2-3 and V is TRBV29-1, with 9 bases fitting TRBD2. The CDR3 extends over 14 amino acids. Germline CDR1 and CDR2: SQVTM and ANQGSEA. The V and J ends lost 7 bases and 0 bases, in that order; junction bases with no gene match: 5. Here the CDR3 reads CSGGGGASTDTQYF. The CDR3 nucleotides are TGCAGCGGGGGCGGGGGGGCAAGCACAGATACGCAGTATTTT.

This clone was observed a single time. The CDR3 reads CAWSQQGVDTEAFF. The CDR3 DNA follows: TGTGCCTGGAGTCAACAGGGGGTGGACACTGAAGCTTTCTTT. The chain combines TRBV30 with TRBJ1-1; 8 bases fit TRBD1. Germline V gene sequence: CDR1 GTSNPN, CDR2 SVGIG (reference sequence). The trim removed 2 bases at V and 3 bases at J, leaving 5 bases unmatched. CDR3 length: 14 residues.

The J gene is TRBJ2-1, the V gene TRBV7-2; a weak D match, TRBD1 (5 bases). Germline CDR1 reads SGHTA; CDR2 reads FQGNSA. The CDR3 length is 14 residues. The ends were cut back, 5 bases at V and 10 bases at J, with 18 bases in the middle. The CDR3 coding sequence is TGTGCCAGCAGCCAAGGGGAAAGGGCCGAGGAGCAGTTCTTC. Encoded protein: CASSQGERAEEQFF.

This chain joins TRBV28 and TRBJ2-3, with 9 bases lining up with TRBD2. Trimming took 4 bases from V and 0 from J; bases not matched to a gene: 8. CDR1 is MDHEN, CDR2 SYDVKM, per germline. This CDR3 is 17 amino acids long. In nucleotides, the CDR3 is TGTGCCAGCAGTTCCTCACAGCGGGGGGTGAGCACAGATACGCAGTATTTT. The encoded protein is CASSSSQRGVSTDTQYF.

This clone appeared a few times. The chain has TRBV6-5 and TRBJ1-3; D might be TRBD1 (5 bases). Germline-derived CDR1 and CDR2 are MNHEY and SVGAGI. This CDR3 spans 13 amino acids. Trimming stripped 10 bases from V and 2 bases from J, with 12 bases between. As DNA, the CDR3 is TGTGCCACCCAGGGAATCGCTGGAAACACCATATATTTT. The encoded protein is CATQGIAGNTIYF.

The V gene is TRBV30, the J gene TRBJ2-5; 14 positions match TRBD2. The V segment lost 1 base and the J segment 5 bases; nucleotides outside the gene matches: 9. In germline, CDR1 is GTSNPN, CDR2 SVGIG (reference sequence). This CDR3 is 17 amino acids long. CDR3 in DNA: TGTGCCTGGAGTGCCGGGACTAGCGGGGGCCGGGGGGAGACCCAGTACTTC. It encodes CAWSAGTSGGRGETQYF. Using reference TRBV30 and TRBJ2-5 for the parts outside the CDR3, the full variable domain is SQTIHQWPATLVQPVGSPLSLECTVEGTSNPNLYWYRQAAGRGLQLLFYSVGIGQISSEVPQNLSASRPQDRQFILSSKKLLLSDSGFYLCAWSAGTSGGRGETQYFGPGTRLLVL.

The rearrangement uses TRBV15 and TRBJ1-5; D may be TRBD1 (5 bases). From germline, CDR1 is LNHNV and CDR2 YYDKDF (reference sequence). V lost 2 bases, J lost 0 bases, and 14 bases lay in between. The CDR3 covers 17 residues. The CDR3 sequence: CATSRRSGSDSNQPQHF. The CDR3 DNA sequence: TGTGCCACCAGCAGACGCTCAGGGTCGGATAGCAATCAGCCCCAGCATTTT. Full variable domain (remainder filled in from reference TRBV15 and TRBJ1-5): DAMVIQNPRYQVTQFGKPVTLSCSQTLNHNVMYWYQQKSSQAPKLLFHYYDKDFNNEADTPDNFQSRRPNTSFCFLDIRSPGLGDTAMYLCATSRRSGSDSNQPQHFGDGTRLSIL.

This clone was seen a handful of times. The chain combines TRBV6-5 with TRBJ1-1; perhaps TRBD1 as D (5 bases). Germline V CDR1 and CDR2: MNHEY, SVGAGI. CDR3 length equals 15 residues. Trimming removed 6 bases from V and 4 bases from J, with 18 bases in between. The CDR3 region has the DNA TGTGCCAGCAGGCTCTCCCAGGGCCTACCCACTGAAGCTTTCTTT. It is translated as CASRLSQGLPTEAFF.

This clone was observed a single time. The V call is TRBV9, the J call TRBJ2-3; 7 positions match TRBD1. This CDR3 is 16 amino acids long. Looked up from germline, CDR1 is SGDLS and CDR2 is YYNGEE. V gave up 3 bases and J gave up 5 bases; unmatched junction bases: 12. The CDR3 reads CASSATGASGEDTQYF. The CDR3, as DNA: TGTGCCAGCAGCGCCACAGGGGCAAGTGGGGAAGATACGCAGTATTTT.

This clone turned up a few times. CDR3 residues: CAISAQDNTEAFF. CDR3 DNA: TGTGCCATCAGTGCACAGGACAACACTGAAGCTTTCTTT. The V gene is TRBV10-3, the J gene TRBJ1-1; tentatively, D is TRBD1 (5 bases). V dropped 4 bases and J dropped 2 bases, with 8 bases sitting between them. Per the germline V gene, CDR1 is ENHRY and CDR2 is SYGVKD. The length of the CDR3 is 13 residues.

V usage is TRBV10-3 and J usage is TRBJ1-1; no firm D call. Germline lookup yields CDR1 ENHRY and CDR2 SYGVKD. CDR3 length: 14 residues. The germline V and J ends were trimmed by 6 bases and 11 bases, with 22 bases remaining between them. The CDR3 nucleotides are TGTGCCATCAGCGACGGAGAGAGGAGGGTTGACGCTTTCTTT. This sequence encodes CAISDGERRVDAFF.

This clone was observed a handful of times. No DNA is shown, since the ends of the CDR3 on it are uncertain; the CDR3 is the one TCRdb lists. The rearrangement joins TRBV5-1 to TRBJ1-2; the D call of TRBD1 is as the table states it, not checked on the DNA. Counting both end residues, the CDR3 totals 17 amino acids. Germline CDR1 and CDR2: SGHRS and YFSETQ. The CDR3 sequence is CASSWGPGTGVLDGYPF.